This TCR beta chain is drawn from a study of T-cell memory formation after mild COVID-19. Study-level points and caveats: Confirmation of SARS-CoV-2 specificity was lacking for second-wave clones peaking day 37. The study found contracting CD4+ clones mainly in CM and EM and contracting CD8+ clones in EMRA.

This clonotype was picked up a small number of times. As yet, its antigen is unknown. TCRalpha and TCRbeta libraries used 5'RACE with constant-segment primers and UMIs. Each CDR3 protein is one row after TCRdb ran MiXCR on the 5' RACE reads. The sample carries 550,000 to 700,000 distinct CDR3 sequences, 15% to 20% recorded once. CDR1 is SGHNT, CDR2 YYREEE, per germline (reference sequence). The CDR3 is made up of 16 amino acids. Trimming stripped 3 bases from V and 7 bases from J, with 20 bases between. This chain links TRBV5-4 with TRBJ2-1, with D hard to call. The sequenced material came from PBMCs or a T cell subset sorted from them (not recorded which). The receptor comes from an adult woman who had mild COVID-19 (a few samples of this study predate the infection). Cell type and time point are not known. The CDR3 loop is CASSSPTKGTPNEQFF. The CDR3 coding sequence is TGTGCCAGCAGCTCCCCGACCAAGGGAACACCAAATGAGCAGTTCTTC.